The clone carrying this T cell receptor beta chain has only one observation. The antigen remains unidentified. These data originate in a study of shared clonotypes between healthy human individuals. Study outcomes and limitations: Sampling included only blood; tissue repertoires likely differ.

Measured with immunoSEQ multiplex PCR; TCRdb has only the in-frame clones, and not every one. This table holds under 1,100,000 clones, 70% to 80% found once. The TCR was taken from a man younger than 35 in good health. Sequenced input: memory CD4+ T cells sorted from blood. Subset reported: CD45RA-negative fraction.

Here the CDR3 DNA reads TGTGCCATCAGTGATAGGGGGTTGAACACTGAAGCTTTCTTT. It is translated as CAISDRGLNTEAFF. The V and J genes are TRBV10-3 and TRBJ1-1; possibly TRBD1 for D (6 bases). Germline CDR1 ENHRY, CDR2 SYGVKD. The CDR3 runs 14 residues. Trimming removed 3 bases at V and 0 bases at J, with 8 bases between.